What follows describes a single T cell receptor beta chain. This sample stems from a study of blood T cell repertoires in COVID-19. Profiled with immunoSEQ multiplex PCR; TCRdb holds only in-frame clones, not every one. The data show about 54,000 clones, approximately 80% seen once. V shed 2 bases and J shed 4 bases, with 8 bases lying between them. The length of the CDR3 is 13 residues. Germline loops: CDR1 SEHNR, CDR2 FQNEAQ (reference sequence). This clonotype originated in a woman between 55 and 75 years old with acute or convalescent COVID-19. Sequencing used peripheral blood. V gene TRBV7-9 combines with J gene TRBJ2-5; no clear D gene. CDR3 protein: CASSLPSGETQYF. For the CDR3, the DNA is TGTGCCAGCAGCTTACCTTCCGGAGAGACCCAGTACTTC.